One sample yielded the 32 T cell receptor beta chains listed below, sequenced in a study of tumor and adjacent non-tumor tissue in lung cancer (dated by TCRdb to between 2017 and 2018). RNA was extracted from bulk unsorted tissue and checked for quality with a NanoDrop ND-1000 and an Agilent 2100. For the normal lung samples, distant non-tumor tissue was collected more than 3 cm away from the tumor edge. The library was obtained by multiplex PCR. The data were produced on an Illumina HiSeq 2500. TCRbeta libraries were constructed through three rounds of nested PCR with primers (Table S4) according to protocols modified from ARM-PCR. Using fastp at Q25 and MiXCR, TCRdb reprocessed the public reads and kept productive beta chains. CDR3 protein sequences are deduplicated, and each keeps its most common genes and DNA. This sample holds 40,000 to 55,000 distinct CDR3 sequences; 74% were observed only once. 20% to 25% of the sample goes to the ten largest clones.

Sequencing input: distant non-tumor lung tissue. Every receptor here comes from an older woman with non-small cell lung cancer.

Comment on this clonotype: The germline gene is not matched at one end of the junction; a read error may be the cause. The chain has TRBV6-2 or TRBV6-3 and TRBJ2-2, with 9 bases lining up with TRBD2. Looked up from germline, CDR1 is MNHEY and CDR2 is SVGEGT. The CDR3 runs to 17 residues. The CDR3 sequence is CTSSYDPGLANTGELFF. CDR3 DNA sequence: TGTACCAGCAGTTACGATCCGGGACTAGCTAATACCGGGGAGCTTTTTTTT.

Remarks on this clonotype: Because the CDR3 is missing its conserved closing phenylalanine or tryptophan, this is likely a read error. V and J are TRBV14 and TRBJ1-1; D remains unclear. The CDR3 is 13 amino acids. Germline CDR1 SGHDN, CDR2 FVKESK. The CDR3 is CTSSQGLLTEAFI. Written as DNA, the CDR3 is TGTACCAGCAGCCAAGGGCTGTTGACTGAAGCTTTCATT.

This chain joins TRBV28 and TRBJ1-2; D perhaps matches TRBD1 (6 bases). V lost 2 bases and J 12 bases, leaving 16 bases between the germline ends. CDR3 size: 13 residues. The V gene's germline CDR1 is MDHEN and CDR2 SYDVKM. The CDR3 region is CASSLGNRDGHTF. The CDR3 bases are TGTGCCAGCAGTTTAGGAAACAGGGACGGCCACACCTTC.

At least ten counts were recorded for this clonotype. The chain carries TRBV6-2 or TRBV6-3 and TRBJ2-3; D unresolved. Trimming pared 0 bases from V and 6 bases from J, leaving 10 bases between. Looked up from germline, CDR1 is MNHEY and CDR2 is SVGEGT. CDR3 size: 14 residues. The CDR3 sequence: CASSYSIGADTQYF. Written as DNA, the CDR3 is TGTGCCAGCAGTTACTCGATAGGAGCGGATACGCAGTATTTT.

Concerning this clonotype itself: The junction differs from germline at one of its ends, possibly a read error. The J gene is TRBJ2-2, the V gene TRBV6-1; 9 bases agree with TRBD2. The CDR3 covers 18 residues. In germline, CDR1 is MNHNS, CDR2 SASEGT. The CDR3: CARSGGISGSENSGELFF. The CDR3 DNA reads TGTGCCAGGAGTGGGGGGATTAGCGGGAGCGAGAACAGCGGGGAGCTGTTTTTT.

To note about this clonotype: A read error is possible here, since a much larger clone lies one base away. J is TRBJ2-3 and V is TRBV20-1, with a possible D match to TRBD2 (5 bases). This CDR3 region has 14 residues. In germline, CDR1 is DFQATT, CDR2 SNEGSKA (reference sequence). CDR3 sequence reads: CGARDARAGDTQYF. CDR3 sequence (DNA): TGCGGTGCTAGAGATGCCCGGGCGGGAGATACGCAGTATTTT.

About this clonotype itself: This CDR3 is missing its conserved last phenylalanine or tryptophan, likely due to a read error. The CDR3 sequence: CASSTQGEKETQYL. DNA for the CDR3: TGTGCCAGCAGTACCCAGGGAGAGAAAGAGACCCAGTACTTA. The V gene is TRBV6-5, the J gene TRBJ2-5, with D possibly called TRBD1 or TRBD2 (5 bases each). The germline V gene has CDR1 MNHEY and CDR2 SVGAGI. The CDR3 totals 14 residues. V lost 5 bases and J lost 3, with 13 bases in between.

This rearrangement joins TRBV28 to TRBJ1-2; D is unresolved. Germline values: CDR1 MDHEN, CDR2 SYDVKM. The CDR3 sequence is 14 residues long. Trimming removed 6 bases from V and 7 bases from J, with 18 bases in between. Here the CDR3 reads CASRTPGTGRGYTF. The CDR3 region has the DNA TGTGCCAGCAGGACGCCGGGAACCGGTCGTGGCTACACCTTC.

This clonotype was counted a few times. The rearrangement links TRBV5-1 to TRBJ2-1; TRBD1 agrees at 7 bases. J lost 2 bases, V lost 3 bases, and 8 bases had no gene match. The V gene's germline CDR1 is SGHRS and CDR2 YFSETQ. The CDR3 spans 16 residues. Written as DNA, the CDR3 is TGCGCCAGCAGCTCCACCGGGACAGCAACCTACAATGAGCAGTTCTTC. This encodes CASSSTGTATYNEQFF.

This clonotype was seen repeatedly, ten times or more. V and J are TRBV12-3 or TRBV12-4 and TRBJ1-5; D remains ambiguous. The ends were cut back, 2 bases at V and 3 bases at J, with 5 bases in the middle. CDR3 size: 13 residues. The CDR3 loop is CASSLQTNQPQHF. CDR3 in DNA: TGTGCCAGCAGTTTACAGACCAATCAGCCCCAGCATTTT.

The chain employs TRBV4-3 and TRBJ2-7; D not certain. This CDR3 comprises 15 residues. Trimming left V 5 bases short and J 2 bases short, with 16 bases between. From germline, CDR1 is LGHNA and CDR2 YSLEER. The CDR3, as DNA: TGCGCCAGCAGCACCCGGAGAGGACCCACCTACGAGCAGTACTTC. As protein: CASSTRRGPTYEQYF.

Notes on this clonotype: The junction shows a germline mismatch at one end, possibly a read error. This chain links TRBV5-6 with TRBJ1-6, with 12 bases fitting TRBD1. The CDR3 loop spans 16 amino acids. Germline lookup yields CDR1 SGHDT and CDR2 YYEEEE. In DNA, the CDR3 is TGTGCCAGTAGCTTGGGGACAGGGGGCAGGTGTTCACCCCTCCACTTT. It specifies CASSLGTGGRCSPLHF.

The chain carries TRBV21-1 and TRBJ1-2. TRBV21-1 is noted as a pseudogene. The CDR3 sequence is 12 residues long. The CDR3 DNA reads as TGTGCCAGCAGCAGCGTCTCCTACGGCTACACCTTC. Translating gives CASSSVSYGYTF.

The CDR3 sequence is CASILTGIPDSPLHF. CDR3 sequence (DNA): TGTGCCAGCATTCTTACAGGGATTCCGGATTCACCCCTCCACTTT. The chain carries TRBV6-5 and TRBJ1-6; TRBD1 might be the D (6 bases). In germline, CDR1 is MNHEY, CDR2 SVGAGI. The CDR3 is 15 amino acids. V was trimmed by 7 bases and J by 8 bases, leaving 18 bases between them.

Note on this clonotype: At one end the junction does not follow the germline gene, possibly because of a read error. The genes are TRBV11-3 and TRBJ2-5, with D possibly being TRBD2 (6 bases). The CDR3 totals 16 residues. Germline V gene sequence: CDR1 SGHNT, CDR2 YENEEA. Here the CDR3 DNA reads TGCGCCAGCAGCTCAAGGCCGGGCCCAGGGAGGGAGACCCAGTACTTC. It is translated as CASSSRPGPGRETQYF.

As regards this clonotype: The junction does not match germline at one end; this may be a read error. CDR3 sequence: CVSSRDAQGAEQYF. CDR3 in DNA: TGCGTCAGCAGCAGGGACGCCCAGGGTGCCGAGCAGTACTTC. The J gene is TRBJ2-7, the V gene TRBV5-1, with D perhaps assigned TRBD1 or TRBD2 (5 bases each). The germline V gene has CDR1 SGHRS and CDR2 YFSETQ. This CDR3 has 14 residues. The whole variable domain, remainder taken from reference TRBV5-1 and TRBJ2-7, is KAGVTQTPRYLIKTRGQQVTLSCSPISGHRSVSWYQQTPGQGLQFLFEYFSETQRNKGNFPGRFSGRQFSNSRSEMNVSTLELGDSALYLCVSSRDAQGAEQYFGPGTRLTVT.

A note on this clonotype: One junction end disagrees with the germline gene, perhaps due to a read error. The chain carries TRBV6-2 or TRBV6-3 and TRBJ2-2; D is uncertain. The CDR3 runs 17 residues. From germline, CDR1 is MNHEY and CDR2 SVGEGT. CDR3: CASNYTQQMANTGELFF. The CDR3 nucleotides read TGTGCTAGCAATTACACCCAACAGATGGCCAACACCGGGGAGCTGTTTTTT.

For this clonotype: The germline gene is not matched at one end of the junction; a read error may be the cause. The chain is built from TRBV7-8 and TRBJ1-2; 7 bases agree with TRBD1. The CDR3 has 15 residues. CDR1 is SGHVS and CDR2 is FQNEAQ in the germline V gene. DNA for the CDR3: TGTACCAGCAGCTTAAACCTGGCAGGGGGTGGTGGCTACACCTTC. Amino acids: CTSSLNLAGGGGYTF.

This clonotype was counted a few times. The conserved phenylalanine or tryptophan is not found at the CDR3 terminus, so this likely reflects a read error. This chain links TRBV5-5 with TRBJ1-6; D not resolved. Germline V gives CDR1 SGHKS, CDR2 YYEKEE (reference sequence). Trimming left V 1 base short and J 4 bases short, with 6 bases between. The CDR3 spans 14 residues. This CDR3 reads CASSLTQYNSPLHL. The CDR3 coding sequence is TGTGCCAGCAGCTTGACGCAATATAATTCACCCCTCCACCTT.

In regard to this clonotype: Likely a read error: the CDR3 ends without its conserved phenylalanine or tryptophan. V is TRBV11-1 and J is TRBJ2-2; possibly TRBD2 for D (6 bases). Germline CDR1 reads SGHAT; CDR2 reads FQDESV (reference sequence). The CDR3 is made up of 16 amino acids. The CDR3 loop reads CASSAWTGVNIGELFY. The CDR3 DNA reads TGTGCCAGCAGCGCCTGGACGGGGGTGAACATCGGGGAGCTGTTTTAT.

This clonotype was counted a single time. The chain recombines TRBV29-1 with TRBJ1-1; a possible D gene is TRBD1 (5 bases). Germline V CDR1 and CDR2: SQVTM, ANQGSEA. The CDR3 spans 13 residues. This CDR3 reads CSVESHGGTEAFF. The CDR3 region has the DNA TGCAGTGTCGAATCTCATGGGGGCACTGAAGCTTTCTTT.

On this clonotype: As the CDR3 is not closed by the conserved phenylalanine or tryptophan, this likely results from a read error. The V and J genes are TRBV6-5 and TRBJ1-1, with D possibly TRBD1 on 6 matching bases. Germline V CDR1 and CDR2: MNHEY, SVGAGI. Between the trimmed V and J ends, which lost 10 bases and 8 bases, there was a span of 14 bases. The CDR3 spans 11 residues. DNA of the CDR3: TGTGCCACCACTTCCGGGACAGAAGCTTTCCAT. Its translation is CATTSGTEAFH.

Notes on this clonotype: Here the CDR3 omits its conserved ending phenylalanine or tryptophan, so a read error is the likely source. The chain combines TRBV11-2 with TRBJ1-5; D is ambiguous. The DNA end is a closer match to TRBJ2-3, so the J assignment may be wrong. The germline V gene has CDR1 SGHAT and CDR2 FQNNGV. The CDR3 is 13 amino acids. CDR3: CASSYHSNEPQYI. The DNA for the CDR3 is TGTGCCAGCAGCTATCATAGCAATGAGCCCCAGTATATT.

V and J are TRBV4-1 and TRBJ1-2, with TRBD1 matching 8 bases. V dropped 6 bases and J dropped 5; count of bases not matched to a gene: 17. CDR1 is MGHRA, CDR2 YSYEKL, per germline. The CDR3 totals 17 residues. The CDR3 coding sequence is TGCGCCAGCAGACACGAATCTAGGACAGGGACATATTATGGCTACACCTTC. It is translated as CASRHESRTGTYYGYTF.

In the case of this clonotype: The germline gene is not matched at one end of the junction; a read error may be the cause. The V and J genes are TRBV6-5 and TRBJ2-7; D gene unclear. CDR1 and CDR2 (germline): MNHEY, SVGAGI. The CDR3 is 12 residues long. The CDR3 loop is CGSKGDSYEQYF. DNA for the CDR3: TGTGGCAGCAAGGGCGACTCCTACGAGCAATACTTC.

The rearrangement joins TRBV11-1 to TRBJ2-2; 12 positions match TRBD2. CDR1 and CDR2 from the germline V gene are SGHAT and FQDESV (reference sequence). J lost 16 bases, V lost 5 bases, and 20 bases had no gene match. The CDR3 is 17 residues long. The CDR3 bases are TGTGCCAGCAGCCCGCGACTAGCGGGAGAATCCACCAGGGAACAGTTTTTT. This sequence encodes CASSPRLAGESTREQFF.

Regarding this clonotype: A read error may account for a junction end that differs from germline. The CDR3 sequence: CASSYRVRELFF. Written as DNA, the CDR3 is TGTGCCAGCAGTTACAGGGTCCGGGAACTGTTTTTT. The genes are TRBV6-5 and TRBJ2-2; tentatively, D is TRBD2 (5 bases). This CDR3 is 12 amino acids long. Germline lookup yields CDR1 MNHEY and CDR2 SVGAGI.

As for this clonotype: One end of the junction does not line up with germline, which may come from a read error. The genes are TRBV12-3 or TRBV12-4 and TRBJ2-1; perhaps TRBD2 as D (6 bases). There are 14 residues in the CDR3. The CDR3 region is CASIRGSLTNDQFF. The CDR3 coding sequence is TGTGCCAGCATTCGGGGGAGCCTTACCAATGATCAGTTCTTC.

This chain links TRBV30 with TRBJ1-2; a possible D gene is TRBD1 (6 bases). V was trimmed by 0 bases and J by 7 bases, leaving 18 bases between them. The CDR3 has 15 amino acids. Germline V lookup: CDR1 GTSNPN, CDR2 SVGIG (reference sequence). In DNA form, the CDR3 reads TGTGCCTGGAGTGTAAGGGGGGTGCAAGACTGTGGCTACACCTTC. Translation gives CAWSVRGVQDCGYTF.

A few counts support this clonotype. The CDR3 end shows no conserved phenylalanine or tryptophan, and so a read error is likely. V gene TRBV11-2 combines with J gene TRBJ2-1; TRBD1 agrees at 7 bases. CDR3 length: 15 amino acids. CDR1 SGHAT and CDR2 FQNNGV come from the germline V gene. This CDR3 reads CASSSRDSSYNEQFI. In DNA form, the CDR3 reads TGTGCCAGTAGCTCCCGGGACAGCTCCTACAATGAGCAGTTCATC.

Notes on this clonotype: The junction differs from germline at one of its ends, possibly a read error. The V and J genes are TRBV6-2 or TRBV6-3 and TRBJ2-3, with 7 bases identical to TRBD1. CDR1 and CDR2 (germline): MNHEY, SVGEGT. The CDR3 extends over 16 amino acids. CDR3 sequence: CASGQTGQAGTDTQYF. In DNA form, the CDR3 reads TGTGCCAGCGGCCAAACTGGACAGGCTGGCACAGATACGCAGTACTTT.

On this clonotype: At one end, the junction sequence differs from germline, possibly due to a read error. V is TRBV6-5 and J is TRBJ1-1; 7 bases are a match to TRBD1. The CDR3 is made up of 11 amino acids. In germline, CDR1 is MNHEY, CDR2 SVGAGI. As DNA, the CDR3 is TGTACCACCACTTCCGGGACAGAAGCTTCCTTT. Amino acid sequence: CTTTSGTEASF.